The clone carrying this TCR beta chain was seen a handful of times. The target antigen is unknown. The junction had 4 bases not matched to a gene; V was cut back by 6 bases and J by 3 bases. Germline V CDR1 and CDR2: MNHEY, SMNVEV (reference sequence). CDR3 length: 14 amino acids. The source of the sample is a study of T cell repertoires in cytomegalovirus infection. Broader study findings: Clonotype analysis showed dominance of the ex vivo response by HLA-C-restricted CMV-specific TCR beta clonotypes.

One entry per CDR3 protein results from TCRdb running MiXCR on the reads. The repertoire holds about 150,000 distinct CDR3 sequences, with about 25% as singletons. This receptor was taken from a human donor in good health (CMV status not recorded). Some clones in this sample may be carry-over from other donors' samples. J is TRBJ1-4 and V is TRBV27; 7 positions agree with TRBD1. Material for sequencing was PBMCs. CDR3 DNA sequence: TGTGCCAGCAGCTCCGGGACAGCTAATGAAAAACTGTTTTTT. This encodes CASSSGTANEKLFF.